This T cell receptor beta chain was found in a study of tumor and adjacent non-tumor tissue in lung cancer. Study background: Patients were aged about 30 to 76, 10 men and roughly 5 women, stage I to III.

No cell sorting was done before RNA was extracted from the tissue. This non-tumor lung sample came from over 3 cm beyond the tumor edge. Newly diagnosed lung cancer patients had thoracic surgery in China, August–late 2014, without prior chemotherapy. The library came from three nested PCR rounds adapted from ARM-PCR protocols. TCRdb reanalysed the multiplex PCR reads using MiXCR and keeps one entry per CDR3 protein. This sample yields 40,000 or so distinct CDR3 sequences, of which 60% are seen a single time; 45% belongs to the top ten. With respect to this clonotype: The target antigen is unknown. A clone one base away is much larger, so this may be a read error.

Study-wide findings and caveats: Top 100 clones took a larger repertoire share in normal lung. TCR diversity was significantly greater in tumor than normal lung tissue.

This CDR3 has 15 residues. V was clipped by 0 bases and J by 2 bases, with 9 bases between them. Germline lookup yields CDR1 SGHDT and CDR2 YYEEEE. The chain employs TRBV5-6 and TRBJ2-1; D remains unclear. This sequence originates from a man in his forties or fifties with non-small cell lung cancer. Sample: distant non-tumor lung tissue. In DNA form, the CDR3 reads TGTGCCAGCAGCTTGGCCTGGGTCCCCTACAATGAGCAGTTCTTC. It translates to CASSLAWVPYNEQFF. Complete variable domain (other parts from reference TRBV5-6 and TRBJ2-1): DAGVTQSPTHLIKTRGQQVTLRCSPKSGHDTVSWYQQALGQGPQFIFQYYEEEERQRGNFPDRFSGHQFPNYSSELNVNALLLGDSALYLCASSLAWVPYNEQFFGPGTRLTVL.